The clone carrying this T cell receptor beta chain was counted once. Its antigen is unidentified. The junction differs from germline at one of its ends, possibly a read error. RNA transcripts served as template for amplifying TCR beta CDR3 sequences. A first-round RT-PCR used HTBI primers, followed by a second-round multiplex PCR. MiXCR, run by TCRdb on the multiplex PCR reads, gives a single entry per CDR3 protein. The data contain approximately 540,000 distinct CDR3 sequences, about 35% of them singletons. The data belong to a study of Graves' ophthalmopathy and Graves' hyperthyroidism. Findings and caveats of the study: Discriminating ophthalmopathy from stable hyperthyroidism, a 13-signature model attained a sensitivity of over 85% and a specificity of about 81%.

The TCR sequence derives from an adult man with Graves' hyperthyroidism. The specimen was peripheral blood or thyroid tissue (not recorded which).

For the CDR3, the DNA is TGCAGCGTTGAAGAGGGGACTAGCGGGAGGGCGTTGGGTCCGTTCTTC. This sequence encodes CSVEEGTSGRALGPFF. The rearrangement uses TRBV29-1 and TRBJ2-5; 16 positions agree with TRBD2. CDR1 is SQVTM, CDR2 ANQGSEA, per germline. This CDR3 comprises 16 residues.